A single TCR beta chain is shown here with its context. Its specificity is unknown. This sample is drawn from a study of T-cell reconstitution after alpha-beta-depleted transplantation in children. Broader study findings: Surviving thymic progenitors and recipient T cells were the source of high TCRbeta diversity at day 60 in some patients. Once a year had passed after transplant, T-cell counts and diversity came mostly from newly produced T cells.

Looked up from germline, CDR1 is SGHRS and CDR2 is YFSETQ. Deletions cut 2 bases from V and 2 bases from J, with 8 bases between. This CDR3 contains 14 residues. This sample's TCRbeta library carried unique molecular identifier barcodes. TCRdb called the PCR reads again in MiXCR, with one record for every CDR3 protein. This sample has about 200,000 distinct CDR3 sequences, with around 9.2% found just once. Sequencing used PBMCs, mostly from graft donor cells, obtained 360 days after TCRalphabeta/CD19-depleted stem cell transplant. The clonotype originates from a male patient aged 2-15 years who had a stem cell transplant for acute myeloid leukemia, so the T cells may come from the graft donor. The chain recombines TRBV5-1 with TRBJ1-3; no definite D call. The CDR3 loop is CASSFREPGNTIYF. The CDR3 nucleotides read TGCGCCAGCAGCTTCCGGGAACCTGGAAACACCATATATTTT.